A selection of T cell receptor beta chains follows, all from one sample in a study of cytomegalovirus exposure and HLA in healthy donors. Assay used: immunoSEQ multiplex PCR; TCRdb lists only in-frame clones, some missing. This table holds more than 95,000 clones, roughly 74% found once. Sequenced: PBMCs. These receptors came from a woman aged 45-65 years in good health and CMV-seropositive. The CDR3 runs from the conserved cysteine through the conserved F or W. Each record gives: clone size, CDR3 length, J gene, V gene, D gene, CDR3 protein, CDR3 DNA. A D gene is named only where the DNA matches it firmly. A row's size may be missing; if present it is once, few, many or a size class.

abundance: -
len: 12
j_gene: TRBJ2-7
v_gene: TRBV7-8
d_gene: -
CDR3aa: CASGGSFYEQYF
CDR3nt: TGTGCCAGCGGGGGGTCCTTCTACGAGCAGTACTTC

abundance: -
len: 14
j_gene: TRBJ2-7
v_gene: TRBV6-1
d_gene: TRBD1
CDR3aa: CASNGQAISREQYF
CDR3nt: TGTGCCAGCAACGGACAGGCAATCTCTCGCGAGCAGTACTTC

abundance: -
len: 15
j_gene: TRBJ1-2
v_gene: TRBV5-1
d_gene: -
CDR3aa: CASSLGDIQVYGYTF
CDR3nt: TGCGCCAGCAGCTTGGGAGACATCCAAGTTTATGGCTACACCTTC

abundance: once
len: 16
j_gene: TRBJ2-3
v_gene: TRBV5-4
d_gene: TRBD2
CDR3aa: CATAAGGQKVTDTQYF
CDR3nt: TGTGCGACCGCAGCGGGGGGGCAGAAAGTCACAGATACGCAGTATTTT

abundance: -
len: 15
j_gene: TRBJ2-7
v_gene: TRBV27
d_gene: TRBD1
CDR3aa: CASSLYQGDAYEQYF
CDR3nt: TGTGCCAGCAGTCTTTACCAGGGGGACGCCTACGAGCAGTACTTC

abundance: -
len: 15
j_gene: TRBJ2-5
v_gene: TRBV7-9
d_gene: TRBD2
CDR3aa: CASSLGAGGGETQYF
CDR3nt: TGTGCCAGCAGCTTAGGTGCGGGGGGAGGCGAGACCCAGTACTTC

abundance: -
len: 20
j_gene: TRBJ2-7
v_gene: TRBV15
d_gene: -
CDR3aa: CATSRDLGSFDSRFSYEQYF
CDR3nt: TGTGCCACCAGCAGAGATCTCGGGAGCTTTGACAGCCGCTTTTCCTACGAGCAGTACTTC

abundance: -
len: 15
j_gene: TRBJ1-3
v_gene: TRBV7-2
d_gene: -
CDR3aa: CASSIRESSGNTIYF
CDR3nt: TGTGCCAGCAGCATCCGGGAGAGCTCTGGAAACACCATATATTTT

abundance: -
len: 12
j_gene: TRBJ1-2
v_gene: TRBV28
d_gene: -
CDR3aa: CASSLQREGYTF
CDR3nt: TGTGCCAGCAGTCTACAGAGGGAGGGCTACACCTTC

abundance: -
len: 16
j_gene: TRBJ2-7
v_gene: TRBV7-8
d_gene: -
CDR3aa: CASSLQRNPSTYEQYF
CDR3nt: TGTGCCAGCAGCTTACAGCGGAATCCCAGCACCTACGAGCAGTACTTC

abundance: -
len: 17
j_gene: TRBJ2-2
v_gene: TRBV5-1
d_gene: TRBD2
CDR3aa: CASSLADAGGLTGELFF
CDR3nt: TGCGCCAGCAGCTTGGCCGATGCGGGGGGGCTGACCGGGGAGCTGTTTTTT

abundance: -
len: 15
j_gene: TRBJ2-3
v_gene: TRBV7-9
d_gene: -
CDR3aa: CASSPGWGDTDTQYF
CDR3nt: TGTGCCAGCAGCCCCGGATGGGGAGACACAGATACGCAGTATTTT

abundance: -
len: 14
j_gene: TRBJ1-1
v_gene: TRBV2
d_gene: -
CDR3aa: CATPRGQGNTEAFF
CDR3nt: TGTGCCACCCCAAGGGGACAAGGGAACACTGAAGCTTTCTTT

abundance: -
len: 17
j_gene: TRBJ2-7
v_gene: TRBV5-3
d_gene: TRBD1
CDR3aa: CARSRKTGERSLYEQYF
CDR3nt: TGTGCCAGAAGCCGAAAAACAGGGGAACGATCCCTCTACGAGCAGTACTTC

abundance: few
len: 13
j_gene: TRBJ2-7
v_gene: TRBV18
d_gene: TRBD1
CDR3aa: CASSLGQGDEQYF
CDR3nt: TGTGCCAGCTCACTTGGACAGGGCGACGAGCAGTACTTC

abundance: -
len: 15
j_gene: TRBJ1-5
v_gene: TRBV28
d_gene: -
CDR3aa: CASIFVLGTNQPQHF
CDR3nt: TGTGCCAGCATTTTCGTGTTGGGGACAAACCAGCCCCAGCATTTT

abundance: -
len: 16
j_gene: TRBJ2-3
v_gene: TRBV4-3
d_gene: -
CDR3aa: CASSQGEGESTDTQYF
CDR3nt: TGCGCCAGCAGCCAAGGTGAGGGGGAAAGCACAGATACGCAGTATTTT

abundance: few
len: 15
j_gene: TRBJ1-6
v_gene: TRBV2
d_gene: TRBD1
CDR3aa: CASRGTGALNSPLHF
CDR3nt: TGTGCCAGCAGGGGGACAGGGGCTCTAAATTCACCCCTCCACTTT

abundance: -
len: 13
j_gene: TRBJ1-2
v_gene: TRBV5-6
d_gene: -
CDR3aa: CASSLGQRYGYTF
CDR3nt: TGTGCCAGCAGCTTGGGACAGCGCTATGGCTACACCTTC

abundance: -
len: 14
j_gene: TRBJ2-3
v_gene: TRBV7-6
d_gene: -
CDR3aa: CASSPGGSTDTQYF
CDR3nt: TGTGCCAGCAGCCCTGGGGGGAGCACAGATACGCAGTATTTT

abundance: -
len: 14
j_gene: TRBJ2-1
v_gene: TRBV7-9
d_gene: -
CDR3aa: CASSSDPGSIEQFF
CDR3nt: TGTGCCAGCAGCTCGGACCCGGGGTCAATCGAGCAGTTCTTC

abundance: -
len: 13
j_gene: TRBJ2-1
v_gene: TRBV10-1
d_gene: -
CDR3aa: CASSDPNLDEQFF
CDR3nt: TGCGCCAGCAGTGACCCTAACTTGGATGAGCAGTTCTTC

abundance: many
len: 12
j_gene: TRBJ1-1
v_gene: TRBV6-6
d_gene: -
CDR3aa: CASSYSTAEAFF
CDR3nt: TGTGCCAGCAGTTACTCGACAGCTGAAGCTTTCTTT

abundance: -
len: 14
j_gene: TRBJ1-2
v_gene: TRBV5-1
d_gene: TRBD1
CDR3aa: CASSGGDREYGYTF
CDR3nt: TGCGCCAGCAGCGGCGGGGACAGGGAATACGGCTACACCTTC

abundance: -
len: 13
j_gene: TRBJ1-2
v_gene: TRBV19
d_gene: TRBD1
CDR3aa: CASSNDRVSGYTF
CDR3nt: TGTGCCAGTAGCAACGACAGGGTGAGCGGCTACACCTTC

abundance: -
len: 12
j_gene: TRBJ2-5
v_gene: TRBV27
d_gene: -
CDR3aa: CASRASGETQYF
CDR3nt: TGTGCCAGCAGAGCTAGTGGGGAGACCCAGTACTTC

abundance: -
len: 14
j_gene: TRBJ2-7
v_gene: TRBV6-5
d_gene: -
CDR3aa: CASSYGQGSYEQYF
CDR3nt: TGTGCCAGCAGCTACGGGCAGGGTAGTTACGAGCAGTACTTC

abundance: once
len: 13
j_gene: TRBJ2-3
v_gene: TRBV9
d_gene: -
CDR3aa: CASSPSVTDTQYF
CDR3nt: TGTGCCAGCAGCCCTTCAGTTACAGATACGCAGTATTTT

abundance: -
len: 14
j_gene: TRBJ2-7
v_gene: TRBV5-1
d_gene: -
CDR3aa: CASSLEQHSYEQYF
CDR3nt: TGCGCCAGCAGCTTGGAACAGCACTCCTACGAGCAGTACTTC

abundance: -
len: 15
j_gene: TRBJ2-3
v_gene: TRBV5-1
d_gene: TRBD2
CDR3aa: CASSLIAGGTDTQYF
CDR3nt: TGCGCCAGCAGCCTAATAGCGGGGGGCACAGATACGCAGTATTTT

abundance: -
len: 15
j_gene: TRBJ2-1
v_gene: TRBV19
d_gene: TRBD2
CDR3aa: CASSTSGGDYNEQFF
CDR3nt: TGTGCCAGTTCCACCAGCGGGGGGGACTACAATGAGCAGTTCTTC

abundance: once
len: 14
j_gene: TRBJ1-3
v_gene: TRBV10-3
d_gene: -
CDR3aa: CAISDRGIGNTIYF
CDR3nt: TGTGCCATCAGTGACCGGGGGATAGGGAACACCATATATTTT

abundance: -
len: 13
j_gene: TRBJ1-1
v_gene: TRBV7-8
d_gene: TRBD1
CDR3aa: CASSWDRVTEAFF
CDR3nt: TGTGCCAGCAGCTGGGACAGGGTCACTGAAGCTTTCTTT

abundance: once
len: 12
j_gene: TRBJ1-1
v_gene: TRBV21-1
d_gene: -
CDR3aa: CASSNQGTEAFF
CDR3nt: TGTGCCAGCAGCAACCAGGGCACTGAAGCTTTCTTT

abundance: few
len: 16
j_gene: TRBJ2-7
v_gene: TRBV7-2
d_gene: -
CDR3aa: CASSLSPNPPYYEQYF
CDR3nt: TGTGCCAGCAGCTTATCGCCAAACCCCCCCTACTACGAGCAGTACTTC

abundance: -
len: 15
j_gene: TRBJ2-7
v_gene: TRBV7-2
d_gene: TRBD2
CDR3aa: CASSLGLAGNYEQYF
CDR3nt: TGTGCCAGCAGCTTAGGACTAGCGGGGAACTACGAGCAGTACTTC

abundance: -
len: 14
j_gene: TRBJ2-6
v_gene: TRBV28
d_gene: -
CDR3aa: CASSMSSGANVLTF
CDR3nt: TGTGCCAGCAGTATGAGCTCTGGGGCCAACGTCCTGACTTTC

abundance: -
len: 16
j_gene: TRBJ2-3
v_gene: TRBV4-1
d_gene: TRBD2
CDR3aa: CASSQVIAGVADTQYF
CDR3nt: TGCGCCAGCAGCCAAGTGATAGCGGGGGTAGCAGATACGCAGTATTTT

abundance: -
len: 15
j_gene: TRBJ2-7
v_gene: TRBV4-2
d_gene: -
CDR3aa: CASSQARDNSYEQYF
CDR3nt: TGTGCCAGCAGCCAAGCGAGGGACAACTCCTACGAGCAGTACTTC

abundance: -
len: 13
j_gene: TRBJ1-1
v_gene: TRBV10-3
d_gene: TRBD1
CDR3aa: CAISEVDREEAFF
CDR3nt: TGTGCCATCAGTGAGGTGGACAGGGAAGAAGCTTTCTTT

abundance: -
len: 14
j_gene: TRBJ1-2
v_gene: TRBV7-9
d_gene: -
CDR3aa: CASSLGGADSSYTF
CDR3nt: TGTGCCAGCAGCTTAGGGGGCGCTGATTCCAGCTACACCTTC

abundance: -
len: 15
j_gene: TRBJ2-1
v_gene: TRBV9
d_gene: TRBD2
CDR3aa: CASSAGTSGVHEQFF
CDR3nt: TGTGCCAGCAGCGCCGGGACTAGCGGGGTCCATGAGCAGTTCTTC

abundance: -
len: 15
j_gene: TRBJ2-1
v_gene: TRBV11-3
d_gene: -
CDR3aa: CASSLEEGAYNEQFF
CDR3nt: TGTGCCAGCAGCTTAGAAGAGGGAGCCTACAATGAGCAGTTCTTC

abundance: -
len: 17
j_gene: TRBJ1-3
v_gene: TRBV5-1
d_gene: -
CDR3aa: CASSLDSNRMPGNTIYF
CDR3nt: TGCGCCAGCAGCTTGGATAGTAACAGGATGCCTGGAAACACCATATATTTT

abundance: few
len: 17
j_gene: TRBJ1-5
v_gene: TRBV29-1
d_gene: TRBD1
CDR3aa: CSSPARDREYSNQPQHF
CDR3nt: TGCAGCTCTCCGGCCCGGGACAGGGAATATAGCAATCAGCCCCAGCATTTT

abundance: -
len: 15
j_gene: TRBJ2-6
v_gene: TRBV18
d_gene: TRBD2
CDR3aa: CASSPLAVGANVLTF
CDR3nt: TGTGCCAGCTCACCGCTAGCGGTTGGGGCCAACGTCCTGACTTTC

abundance: -
len: 14
j_gene: TRBJ1-6
v_gene: TRBV5-1
d_gene: -
CDR3aa: CASSLTGIDSPLHF
CDR3nt: TGCGCCAGCAGCTTGACAGGGATTGATTCACCCCTCCACTTT